These 22 T cell receptor beta chains originate from one sample sequenced in a study of regulatory T cells in long-lasting Graves disease. Libraries of TCR beta came from iRepertoire HTBI primers plus Arm-PCR of CDR3 regions. In TCRdb, the multiplex PCR reads were re-called with MiXCR into one record per CDR3 protein. The sample records around 460,000 distinct CDR3 sequences, 22% being singletons. Stated time point: persistent/refractory GD, antithyroid drugs over 5 years with positive TRAb. PBMCs were the source of the RNA used for TCR sequencing. The sample was peripheral blood mononuclear cells (PBMCs), taken when the disease was refractory, from a patient treated with antithyroid drugs. These receptors were taken from a female donor with Graves disease.

The sample holds many counts of this clonotype. The V call is TRBV11-2, the J call TRBJ2-7; 7 bases are a match to TRBD1. This CDR3 is 14 amino acids long. Per the germline V gene, CDR1 is SGHAT and CDR2 is FQNNGV. The V and J ends lost 2 bases and 3 bases, in that order; junction bases with no gene match: 4. DNA for the CDR3: TGTGCCAGCAGCTTAATTCAGGGGGTCTACGAGCAGTACTTC. This gives the protein CASSLIQGVYEQYF. The full variable domain, rest sourced from reference TRBV11-2 and TRBJ2-7, is EAGVAQSPRYKIIEKRQSVAFWCNPISGHATLYWYQQILGQGPKLLIQFQNNGVVDDSQLPKDRFSAERLKGVDSTLKIQPAKLEDSAVYLCASSLIQGVYEQYFGPGTRLTVT.

This clonotype has at least ten counts. The chain uses TRBV30 and TRBJ1-1, with D unclear. This CDR3 is built from 11 residues. Germline V gene data show CDR1 as GTSNPN and CDR2 as SVGIG (reference sequence). V dropped 7 bases and J dropped 1 base, with 7 bases sitting between them. The CDR3 coding sequence is TGTGCCTCGGAGCGGAACACTGAAGCTTTCTTT. It yields the protein CASERNTEAFF.

The table lists this clonotype with many counts. The chain carries TRBV6-1 and TRBJ1-1; D possibly corresponds to TRBD1 (5 bases). This CDR3 comprises 16 residues. The V gene lost 5 bases and the J gene lost 3 bases, with 19 bases spanning the gap. CDR1 is MNHNS and CDR2 is SASEGT in the germline V gene. The CDR3 region has the DNA TGTGCCAGCAGTCCTGGGACCGCGCCGCGGGACACTGAAGCTTTCTTT. It is translated as CASSPGTAPRDTEAFF.

Ten or more counts support this clonotype. The chain couples TRBV10-3 to TRBJ1-1, with TRBD1 matching over 7 bases. The V and J ends lost 10 bases and 3 bases, in that order; junction bases with no gene match: 8. Germline CDR1 ENHRY, CDR2 SYGVKD. The CDR3 is 13 residues long. CDR3 in amino acids: CATSQGGDTEAFF. CDR3 sequence (DNA): TGTGCCACCAGCCAGGGGGGAGACACTGAAGCTTTCTTT.

This clonotype has at least ten counts. DNA for the CDR3: TGTGCCAGCTCACCGATCCAGGGGTGGCAAGAGACCCAGTACTTC. Translation gives CASSPIQGWQETQYF. This rearrangement joins TRBV18 to TRBJ2-5, with TRBD1 as a possible D gene (6 bases). CDR1 KGHSH and CDR2 LQKENI come from the germline V gene. With 3 bases removed from V and 2 bases from J, the gap between germline ends came to 13 bases. The CDR3 runs to 15 residues.

This chain joins TRBV4-1 and TRBJ1-5; tentatively, D is TRBD1 (6 bases). The CDR3 covers 19 residues. Trimming cost V 4 bases and J 0 bases, with 22 bases left between them. Germline V gene data show CDR1 as MGHRA and CDR2 as YSYEKL. The CDR3 is CASSLRGGGLTNSNQPQHF. CDR3 sequence (DNA): TGCGCCAGCAGCCTCAGGGGAGGGGGGCTTACCAATAGCAATCAGCCCCAGCATTTT.

This clonotype turned up a few times. The chain employs TRBV6-1 and TRBJ2-5; TRBD2 agrees at 10 bases. Germline CDR1 is MNHNS and CDR2 is SASEGT. The CDR3 runs to 13 residues. V trimming: 10 bases; J trimming: 6 bases; junction bases outside the gene matches: 8. The CDR3 region has the DNA TGTGCCATTCAGGGACTAGCGAGACAGACCCAGTACTTC. Translation: CAIQGLARQTQYF.

This clonotype was observed a few times. The chain links TRBV7-9 to TRBJ1-2; perhaps TRBD1 as D (5 bases). With 5 bases removed from V and 6 bases from J, the gap between germline ends came to 16 bases. CDR1 SEHNR and CDR2 FQNEAQ come from the germline V gene (reference sequence). This CDR3 is built from 14 residues. The CDR3 loop reads CASSRSTGSDGYTF. The CDR3 DNA is TGTGCCAGCAGCCGTTCTACAGGATCTGATGGCTACACCTTC.

The V gene is TRBV18, the J gene TRBJ2-4; TRBD1 matches at 8 bases. CDR3 length equals 14 residues. Germline trimming cut 3 bases from V and 8 bases from J; bases unmatched to any gene: 6. From germline, CDR1 is KGHSH and CDR2 LQKENI. CDR3 residues: CASSPSGGSDIQYF. CDR3 sequence (DNA): TGTGCCAGCTCACCCTCAGGGGGCTCGGACATTCAGTACTTC. The variable domain in full, with the rest retrieved from reference TRBV18 and TRBJ2-4, is NAGVMQNPRHLVRRRGQEARLRCSPMKGHSHVYWYRQLPEEGLKFMVYLQKENIIDESGMPKERFSAEFPKEGPSILRIQQVVRGDSAAYFCASSPSGGSDIQYFGAGTRLSVL.

This clonotype showed up many times. The chain uses TRBV20-1 and TRBJ1-2, with unresolved D. The ends were cut back, 0 bases at V and 2 bases at J, with 4 bases in the middle. The CDR3 loop spans 12 amino acids. Germline V gene data show CDR1 as DFQATT and CDR2 as SNEGSKA (reference sequence). Here the CDR3 reads CSAREDNYGYTF. CDR3 nucleotide sequence: TGCAGTGCTAGAGAGGACAACTATGGCTACACCTTC.

This clonotype showed up just a few times. The chain uses TRBV6-2 or TRBV6-3 and TRBJ1-2; possible D gene TRBD1, 6 bases. The CDR3 is made up of 12 amino acids. Deletions cut 5 bases from V and 5 bases from J, with 9 bases between. Germline CDR1 MNHEY, CDR2 SVGEGT. CDR3: CASSPGQYGYTF. CDR3 sequence (DNA): TGTGCCAGCAGTCCCGGACAGTATGGCTACACCTTC.

This clonotype was seen only a few times. This chain connects TRBV3-1 to TRBJ1-2; the D is unclear. Trimming took 1 base from V and 0 from J, leaving 9 bases between them. The germline V gene has CDR1 LGHDT and CDR2 YNNKEL (reference sequence). The CDR3 is 15 amino acids. The CDR3 DNA sequence: TGTGCCAGCAGCCAAGGAATGACAACTAACTATGGCTACACCTTC. Protein: CASSQGMTTNYGYTF.

In this sample, this clonotype turned up a few times. The gene calls are TRBV20-1 and TRBJ2-2, with a weak D call TRBD2 (6 bases). This CDR3 contains 12 residues. The germline V gene has CDR1 DFQATT and CDR2 SNEGSKA (reference sequence). Trimming removed 3 bases from V and 6 bases from J, with 8 bases in between. CDR3 bases: TGCAGTGCTAGCGGGAGTTCCGGGGAGCTGTTTTTT. Protein: CSASGSSGELFF.

This clonotype was seen only a few times. V gene TRBV6-1 combines with J gene TRBJ1-4, with D possibly being TRBD1 (5 bases). The CDR3 is made up of 14 amino acids. Deletions cut 7 bases from V and 6 bases from J, with 15 bases between. Germline CDR1 MNHNS, CDR2 SASEGT. The CDR3, as DNA: TGTGCCAGCACTGGGGGGACGCTCGATGAAAAACTGTTTTTT. Amino acid sequence: CASTGGTLDEKLFF.

This clonotype was found many times. The V and J genes are TRBV6-1 and TRBJ2-5; maybe TRBD2 (6 bases). CDR3 length: 15 amino acids. Trimming removed 7 bases at V and 6 bases at J, with 21 bases between. Germline V gene sequence: CDR1 MNHNS, CDR2 SASEGT. Here the CDR3 reads CASMVPGLAQKTQYF. The CDR3 DNA follows: TGTGCCAGCATGGTTCCGGGACTCGCTCAGAAGACCCAGTACTTC.

This clonotype was counted at least ten times. This sequence joins TRBV19 and TRBJ1-1; possibly TRBD1 for D (5 bases). The V gene lost 4 bases and the J gene lost 2 bases, with 14 bases spanning the gap. This CDR3 has 15 residues. Germline V gene sequence: CDR1 LNHDA, CDR2 SQIVND (reference sequence). CDR3: CASSSTPDINTEAFF. As DNA, the CDR3 is TGTGCCAGTAGTAGCACTCCGGACATCAACACTGAAGCTTTCTTT.

The chain employs TRBV20-1 and TRBJ1-1, with D uncertain. Trimming cost V 0 bases and J 2 bases, with 16 bases left between them. Germline V CDR1 and CDR2: DFQATT, SNEGSKA (reference sequence). The CDR3 spans 16 residues. The CDR3 DNA follows: TGCAGTGCTAGAGATTATGAGGCCCCCCTTAACACTGAAGCTTTCTTT. Translation: CSARDYEAPLNTEAFF.

The V and J genes are TRBV28 and TRBJ2-3; no reliable D call. Germline values: CDR1 MDHEN, CDR2 SYDVKM. This CDR3 spans 15 amino acids. V was pared by 4 bases and J by 8 bases, with 19 bases between. The CDR3 here is CASSSRTPSWGTQYF. The CDR3 nucleotides are TGTGCCAGCAGTTCCCGGACCCCGAGTTGGGGTACGCAGTATTTT.

The gene calls are TRBV27 and TRBJ1-4; weak D call: TRBD1 (5 bases). Trimming stripped 3 bases from V and 8 bases from J, with 10 bases between. The CDR3 has 13 amino acids. Per germline, CDR1 MNHEY and CDR2 SMNVEV (reference sequence). In nucleotides, the CDR3 is TGTGCCAGCAGTTTGGGACGAGCGGAAAAACTGTTTTTT. Its translation is CASSLGRAEKLFF.

This clonotype has a handful of counts. The chain recombines TRBV20-1 with TRBJ2-4; D unclear. The length of the CDR3 is 16 residues. CDR1 and CDR2 (germline): DFQATT, SNEGSKA (reference sequence). Trimming pared 0 bases from V and 0 bases from J, leaving 12 bases between. CDR3 loop: CSARDGSSLAKNIQYF. The CDR3 bases are TGCAGTGCTAGAGATGGCAGCAGCTTAGCCAAAAACATTCAGTACTTC.

At least ten counts were recorded for this clonotype. The chain joins TRBV6-5 to TRBJ1-1; TRBD1 matches 8 bases. The junction had 7 bases not matched to a gene; V was cut back by 1 base and J by 3 bases. Germline V lookup: CDR1 MNHEY, CDR2 SVGAGI. The CDR3 covers 16 residues. The CDR3 DNA is TGTGCCAGCAGTTACTACCGGACAGGGTTGTACACTGAAGCTTTCTTT. Translating it yields CASSYYRTGLYTEAFF.

This clonotype was seen many times. The V gene is TRBV10-3, the J gene TRBJ2-7; no clear D gene. Trimming took off 3 bases at V and 4 bases at J, with 10 bases between the two ends. Germline V gene lookup returns CDR1 ENHRY and CDR2 SYGVKD. The CDR3 is made up of 13 amino acids. CDR3 residues: CAISERQAYEQYF. The CDR3, as DNA: TGTGCCATCAGTGAAAGGCAGGCGTACGAGCAGTACTTC.